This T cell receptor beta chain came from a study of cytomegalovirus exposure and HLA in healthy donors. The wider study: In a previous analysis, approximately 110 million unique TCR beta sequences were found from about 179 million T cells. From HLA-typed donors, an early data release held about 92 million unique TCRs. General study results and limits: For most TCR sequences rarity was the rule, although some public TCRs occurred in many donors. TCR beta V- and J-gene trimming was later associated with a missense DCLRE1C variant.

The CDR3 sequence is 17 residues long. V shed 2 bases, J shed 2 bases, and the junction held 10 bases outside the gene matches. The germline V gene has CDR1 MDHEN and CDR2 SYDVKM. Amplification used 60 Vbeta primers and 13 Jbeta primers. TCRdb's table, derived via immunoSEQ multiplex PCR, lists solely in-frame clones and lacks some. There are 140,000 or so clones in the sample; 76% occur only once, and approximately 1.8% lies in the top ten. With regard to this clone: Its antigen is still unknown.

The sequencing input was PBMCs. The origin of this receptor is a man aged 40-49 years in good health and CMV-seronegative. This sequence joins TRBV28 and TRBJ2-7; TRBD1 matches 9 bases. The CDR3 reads CASSLALGDRVTYEQYF. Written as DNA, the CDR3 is TGTGCCAGCAGTTTAGCCTTGGGGGACAGGGTAACCTACGAGCAGTACTTC.